This T cell receptor beta chain was found in a study of T cells after yellow fever vaccination. For the study at large: It was SMART-Seq v4 Ultra Low Input that prepared the fractions with low cell numbers. The study, taken as a whole, reports: The CD4 compartment and the CD8 compartment contained a small share of clonotypes in common. Most primary-vaccination clones reappeared after the booster (about 97% CD4, roughly 88% CD8). Any FACS-sorted repertoire could hold abundant clonotypes that contaminate it from the bulk population.

TCRdb re-called the 5' RACE reads with MiXCR, one entry per CDR3 protein. The data show 45,000 to 75,000 distinct CDR3 sequences, around 6.2% seen once. This clonotype has only a few counts. The germline V gene has CDR1 SEHNR and CDR2 FQNEAQ (reference sequence). V lost 3 bases to trimming and J lost 6 bases; unmatched junction nucleotides: 6. The CDR3 length is 15 residues. The receptor was isolated from a young man who received the YFV17D yellow fever vaccine. The chain combines TRBV7-9 with TRBJ2-1; TRBD1 aligns across 9 bases. Material: PBMCs, either bulk or a sorted T-cell subset (CD4+, CD8+, memory, or dextramer-sorted; not recorded which), obtained on the day of the yellow fever booster vaccination. The CDR3: CASSFGQGRFNEQFF. CDR3 DNA: TGTGCCAGCAGCTTCGGACAGGGGAGGTTCAATGAGCAGTTCTTC.